These T cell receptor beta chains were read from a single sample in a study of cytomegalovirus exposure and HLA in healthy donors. Profiling relied on immunoSEQ multiplex PCR, and the TCRdb table lists in-frame clones only, not all of them. The data hold some 130,000 clones, with about 66% observed a single time. Input material: PBMCs. The receptors originated from a man aged 25 to 40 in good health and CMV-seropositive. The CDR3 runs from the conserved cysteine through the conserved F or W. Each record gives: clone size, J gene, D gene, V gene, CDR3 DNA, CDR3 protein. The D gene is left open where the match is weak. Clone size is given for some rows only: seen once, a few or many times, or a class if the clone is expanded.

clone size: once; J gene: TRBJ2-5; D gene: NA; V gene: TRBV5-4; CDR3 DNA: TGTGCCAGCAGCTTGGCCCCAGGGCGGGAGACCCAGTACTTC; CDR3 protein: CASSLAPGRETQYF
clone size: NA; J gene: TRBJ2-7; D gene: TRBD1; V gene: TRBV7-6; CDR3 DNA: TGTGCCAGCAGCTCGAACTGGGACAGGGGGGTCGAGCAGTACTTC; CDR3 protein: CASSSNWDRGVEQYF
clone size: NA; J gene: TRBJ2-7; D gene: TRBD2; V gene: TRBV10-2; CDR3 DNA: TGCGCCAGCAGTGCTAGCGGGACCTACGAGCAGTACTTC; CDR3 protein: CASSASGTYEQYF
clone size: NA; J gene: TRBJ2-7; D gene: TRBD2; V gene: TRBV5-1; CDR3 DNA: TGCGCCAGCAGCGAACGGACTAGCGCCCCCATGGGCGAGCAGTACTTC; CDR3 protein: CASSERTSAPMGEQYF
clone size: NA; J gene: TRBJ2-3; D gene: NA; V gene: TRBV7-9; CDR3 DNA: TGTTCCAGCAGCACGTCGTCTGGGGGGGGCGCGGGTTTACATACGCAGTATTTT; CDR3 protein: CSSSTSSGGGAGLHTQYF
clone size: NA; J gene: TRBJ2-5; D gene: TRBD1; V gene: TRBV5-4; CDR3 DNA: TGTGCCAGCAGCTTGGAGGCAGGGGGCGGGACCCAGTACTTC; CDR3 protein: CASSLEAGGGTQYF
clone size: once; J gene: TRBJ2-3; D gene: NA; V gene: TRBV9; CDR3 DNA: TGTGCCAGCAGCGTAGCAGGCGCTAGCGGCACAGATACGCAGTATTTT; CDR3 protein: CASSVAGASGTDTQYF
clone size: NA; J gene: TRBJ1-1; D gene: NA; V gene: TRBV5-1; CDR3 DNA: TGCGCCAGCAGCCTACAGCTATCCCCCACTGAAGCTTTCTTT; CDR3 protein: CASSLQLSPTEAFF
clone size: NA; J gene: TRBJ1-2; D gene: NA; V gene: TRBV27; CDR3 DNA: TGTGCCACCCTGGGGGGGGGTTGTGGCTACACCTTC; CDR3 protein: CATLGGGCGYTF
clone size: NA; J gene: TRBJ2-5; D gene: TRBD2; V gene: TRBV4-2; CDR3 DNA: TGTGCCAGCAGCCCGACTAGCGGGAGGGATCAAGAGACCCAGTACTTC; CDR3 protein: CASSPTSGRDQETQYF
clone size: NA; J gene: TRBJ2-7; D gene: NA; V gene: TRBV27; CDR3 DNA: TGTGCCACCACCCCGGAGGGTGGCTACGAGCAGTACTTC; CDR3 protein: CATTPEGGYEQYF
clone size: once; J gene: TRBJ2-2; D gene: NA; V gene: TRBV6-7; CDR3 DNA: TGTGCCAGCAGTTACCCGCGACCGGGACTCTCTAGGGGGGAGCTGTTTTTT; CDR3 protein: CASSYPRPGLSRGELFF
clone size: NA; J gene: TRBJ2-4; D gene: TRBD2; V gene: TRBV9; CDR3 DNA: TGTGCCAGCAGCGTAGAAGAGACTAGCGGGAGGTTCCAGGTCTTC; CDR3 protein: CASSVEETSGRFQVF
clone size: NA; J gene: TRBJ2-1; D gene: NA; V gene: TRBV7-3; CDR3 DNA: TGTGCCAGCAGCTCTACTACCGGGAATGAGCAGTTCTTC; CDR3 protein: CASSSTTGNEQFF
clone size: NA; J gene: TRBJ2-3; D gene: NA; V gene: TRBV5-1; CDR3 DNA: TGCGCCAGCAGCGCGGACAGTAGCACAGATACGCAGTATTTT; CDR3 protein: CASSADSSTDTQYF
clone size: NA; J gene: TRBJ2-2; D gene: TRBD1; V gene: TRBV5-4; CDR3 DNA: TGTGCCAGCAGCATCAAACAGGGGGCCGGAACCGGGGAGCTGTTTTTT; CDR3 protein: CASSIKQGAGTGELFF
clone size: NA; J gene: TRBJ2-7; D gene: NA; V gene: TRBV5-4; CDR3 DNA: TGTGCCAGCAGCTTGGCTACTACCTACGAGCAGTACTTC; CDR3 protein: CASSLATTYEQYF
clone size: NA; J gene: TRBJ2-3; D gene: NA; V gene: TRBV30; CDR3 DNA: TGTGCCTGGACCCCAGGACTAACAGATACGCAGTATTTT; CDR3 protein: CAWTPGLTDTQYF
clone size: NA; J gene: TRBJ2-3; D gene: TRBD2; V gene: TRBV29-1; CDR3 DNA: TGCAGCGTTGAAGCCACTAGCGGGAGGTCGACTAGCACAGATACGCAGTATTTT; CDR3 protein: CSVEATSGRSTSTDTQYF
clone size: NA; J gene: TRBJ1-2; D gene: TRBD1; V gene: TRBV10-3; CDR3 DNA: TGTGCCATCAGGACACAGGGGGCAGGTGGCTACACCTTC; CDR3 protein: CAIRTQGAGGYTF
clone size: NA; J gene: TRBJ2-7; D gene: TRBD1; V gene: TRBV28; CDR3 DNA: TGTGCCAGCAGTTCACGTCCCGGGACAGGGGATCACGAGCAGTACTTC; CDR3 protein: CASSSRPGTGDHEQYF
clone size: NA; J gene: TRBJ2-1; D gene: NA; V gene: TRBV15; CDR3 DNA: TGTGCCACCAGCAGACTCATTTATCCTAGCAGTGAGCAGTTCTTC; CDR3 protein: CATSRLIYPSSEQFF
clone size: NA; J gene: TRBJ1-1; D gene: NA; V gene: TRBV27; CDR3 DNA: TGTGCCAGCAGTCGAACCGGGGGAAACACTGAAGCTTTCTTT; CDR3 protein: CASSRTGGNTEAFF
clone size: NA; J gene: TRBJ1-2; D gene: NA; V gene: TRBV28; CDR3 DNA: TGTGCCAGCAGTTTATGGGCGTCTGAGGAGGCAAATGGCTACACCTTC; CDR3 protein: CASSLWASEEANGYTF
clone size: NA; J gene: TRBJ1-2; D gene: NA; V gene: TRBV6-6; CDR3 DNA: TGTGCCAGCAGGCCGACAGGCCACAACTATGGCTACACCTTC; CDR3 protein: CASRPTGHNYGYTF
clone size: few; J gene: TRBJ2-2; D gene: TRBD2; V gene: TRBV5-4; CDR3 DNA: TGTGCCAGCAGCTTACTATGGACTAGCGGGAGTTCGGGCACCGGGGAGCTGTTTTTT; CDR3 protein: CASSLLWTSGSSGTGELFF
clone size: NA; J gene: TRBJ2-7; D gene: TRBD1; V gene: TRBV7-6; CDR3 DNA: TGTGCCAGCAGCTCCCCGGACAGGACCTACGAGCAGTACTTC; CDR3 protein: CASSSPDRTYEQYF
clone size: NA; J gene: TRBJ2-5; D gene: NA; V gene: TRBV4-1; CDR3 DNA: TGCGCCAGCAGCCACATGGGGGGAGAGACCCAGTACTTC; CDR3 protein: CASSHMGGETQYF
clone size: NA; J gene: TRBJ1-6; D gene: TRBD1; V gene: TRBV28; CDR3 DNA: TGTGCCAGCAGCCCAGGGGGCAATAATTCACCCCTCCACTTT; CDR3 protein: CASSPGGNNSPLHF
clone size: NA; J gene: TRBJ2-3; D gene: NA; V gene: TRBV5-1; CDR3 DNA: TGCGCCAGCAGCTTGGGACCCGGGGATACGCAGTATTTT; CDR3 protein: CASSLGPGDTQYF
clone size: NA; J gene: TRBJ1-5; D gene: TRBD1; V gene: TRBV19; CDR3 DNA: TGTGCCAGTAGTATAGAATCGACAGGGGTACAGCCCCAGCATTTT; CDR3 protein: CASSIESTGVQPQHF
clone size: NA; J gene: TRBJ2-7; D gene: NA; V gene: TRBV27; CDR3 DNA: TGTGCCAGCGCAGGGGATTCCTTCTCGACTTACGAGCAGTACTTC; CDR3 protein: CASAGDSFSTYEQYF
clone size: NA; J gene: TRBJ2-7; D gene: NA; V gene: TRBV6-5; CDR3 DNA: TGTGCCAGCAGAAAAGACCCCACAGCACTTTACGAGCAGTACTTC; CDR3 protein: CASRKDPTALYEQYF
clone size: few; J gene: TRBJ2-6; D gene: TRBD1; V gene: TRBV11-2; CDR3 DNA: TGTGCCAGCAGCTTTTTTATCGGACAGGGACCCTCTGGGGCCAACGTCCTGACTTTC; CDR3 protein: CASSFFIGQGPSGANVLTF
clone size: NA; J gene: TRBJ2-2; D gene: TRBD2; V gene: TRBV5-1; CDR3 DNA: TGCGCCAGCAGCTTGGGGCCTAGCGGGAGTTTCACCGGGGAGCTGTTTTTT; CDR3 protein: CASSLGPSGSFTGELFF
clone size: NA; J gene: TRBJ1-2; D gene: NA; V gene: TRBV5-6; CDR3 DNA: TGTGCCAGCAGCCCCGATCTGGCGGTTGGCTACACCTTC; CDR3 protein: CASSPDLAVGYTF
clone size: once; J gene: TRBJ2-4; D gene: NA; V gene: TRBV7-9; CDR3 DNA: TGTGCCAGCAGCTCAGCTAAGGGGGCCAAAAACATTCAGTACTTC; CDR3 protein: CASSSAKGAKNIQYF
clone size: NA; J gene: TRBJ1-2; D gene: NA; V gene: TRBV7-2; CDR3 DNA: TGTGCCAGCAGCTTAAAGTCAGGGCGGGACGGCTATGGCTACACCTTC; CDR3 protein: CASSLKSGRDGYGYTF
clone size: NA; J gene: TRBJ2-1; D gene: NA; V gene: TRBV6-1; CDR3 DNA: TGTGCCAGCATGAGAGTATTGGGGAGCGATGAGCAGTTCTTC; CDR3 protein: CASMRVLGSDEQFF
clone size: NA; J gene: TRBJ2-1; D gene: TRBD2; V gene: TRBV5-1; CDR3 DNA: TGCGCCAGCAGCTCAGTAAGCGGGAGGGGGAATGAGCAGTTCTTC; CDR3 protein: CASSSVSGRGNEQFF
clone size: once; J gene: TRBJ2-7; D gene: TRBD2; V gene: TRBV5-6; CDR3 DNA: TGTGCCAGTCGCCGGCGGGAGGGTTACGAGCAGTACTTC; CDR3 protein: CASRRREGYEQYF
clone size: few; J gene: TRBJ1-5; D gene: TRBD1; V gene: TRBV5-6; CDR3 DNA: TGTGCCAGCAGCCATAACAGGGGGACCACCGGGGTTCAGCCCCAGCATTTT; CDR3 protein: CASSHNRGTTGVQPQHF
clone size: NA; J gene: TRBJ2-2; D gene: NA; V gene: TRBV4-3; CDR3 DNA: TGCGCCAGCAGCCAAGATGGGGGCCCTGGGGCCGGGGAGCTGTTTTTT; CDR3 protein: CASSQDGGPGAGELFF
clone size: few; J gene: TRBJ2-7; D gene: TRBD1; V gene: TRBV7-7; CDR3 DNA: TGTGCTAGCAGCCGGGACAGGGGTGGCGAGCAGTACTTC; CDR3 protein: CASSRDRGGEQYF
clone size: NA; J gene: TRBJ1-2; D gene: TRBD1; V gene: TRBV7-9; CDR3 DNA: TGTGCCAGCAGCTTAGAGGGGGCGGCAGAGGCTAACTATGGCTACACCTTC; CDR3 protein: CASSLEGAAEANYGYTF
clone size: NA; J gene: TRBJ2-7; D gene: NA; V gene: TRBV4-1; CDR3 DNA: TGCGCCAGCAGCCGGGAGTCGACCTACGAGCAGTACTTC; CDR3 protein: CASSRESTYEQYF
clone size: once; J gene: TRBJ2-5; D gene: TRBD1; V gene: TRBV9; CDR3 DNA: TGTGCCAGCAGCGTAACAGGGGCTGGGGAGACCCAGTACTTC; CDR3 protein: CASSVTGAGETQYF
clone size: few; J gene: TRBJ1-2; D gene: NA; V gene: TRBV6-5; CDR3 DNA: TGTGCCAGCAGACTCAGACAGAGTACTAACTATGGCTACACCTTC; CDR3 protein: CASRLRQSTNYGYTF
clone size: NA; J gene: TRBJ1-2; D gene: NA; V gene: TRBV5-1; CDR3 DNA: TGCGCCAGCAGCTTGTACGCGCACAGGGTAATTTATGGCTACACCTTC; CDR3 protein: CASSLYAHRVIYGYTF
clone size: NA; J gene: TRBJ2-3; D gene: NA; V gene: TRBV5-4; CDR3 DNA: TGTGCCAGCAGCTTGGCGCAGCGGAACACAGATACGCAGTATTTT; CDR3 protein: CASSLAQRNTDTQYF
clone size: NA; J gene: TRBJ1-6; D gene: NA; V gene: TRBV2; CDR3 DNA: TGTGCCAGCAATCAGGCACGCTCACCCCTCCACTTT; CDR3 protein: CASNQARSPLHF
clone size: few; J gene: TRBJ1-1; D gene: TRBD1; V gene: TRBV2; CDR3 DNA: TGTGCCAGCAGTGTAAGGGACAGGGGGACTGAAGCTTTCTTT; CDR3 protein: CASSVRDRGTEAFF
clone size: NA; J gene: TRBJ2-7; D gene: TRBD2; V gene: TRBV28; CDR3 DNA: TGTGCCAGCAGTGGGAGGGCGCTCCATATATCCTACGAGCAGTACTTC; CDR3 protein: CASSGRALHISYEQYF
clone size: once; J gene: TRBJ1-3; D gene: NA; V gene: TRBV29-1; CDR3 DNA: TGCAGCGTTGAACTACCATCTAGAGGCGACACCATATATTTT; CDR3 protein: CSVELPSRGDTIYF
clone size: NA; J gene: TRBJ1-1; D gene: NA; V gene: TRBV7-8; CDR3 DNA: TGTGCCAGCAGCTCCGGCAGGGACTTAGCTGAAGCTTTCTTT; CDR3 protein: CASSSGRDLAEAFF